Listed here are 22 T cell receptor beta chains from one sample, sequenced in a study of CD8+ T cells in alopecia areata. Specified treatment: oral pan-JAK inhibitor, 5-10 mg twice daily. Extraction of RNA preceded its reverse transcription into cDNA, which served as the sequencing template. Generated by immunoSEQ multiplex PCR, the TCRdb table keeps only in-frame clones and is missing some. The sample lists 150,000 or so clones, around 50% occurring once. The sequencing here drew on CD8+ T cells sorted from blood, taken at week 4, from a patient treated with tofacitinib. The receptor set was obtained from a human donor with alopecia areata.

This sequence joins TRBV7-9 and TRBJ1-2; no clear D gene. The CDR3 runs 12 residues. Trimming removed 8 bases from V and 4 bases from J, with 11 bases in between. Germline assignment: CDR1 SEHNR and CDR2 FQNEAQ (reference sequence). The CDR3: CASPNFGYGYTF. In DNA form, the CDR3 reads TGTGCCAGCCCTAACTTCGGCTATGGCTACACCTTC.

This clone was detected only a few times. The chain joins TRBV5-1 to TRBJ2-7; 8 positions agree with TRBD1. With 2 bases clipped from V and 3 bases from J, the junction kept 4 bases outside the gene matches. This CDR3 comprises 14 residues. Germline-derived CDR1 and CDR2 are SGHRS and YFSETQ. The CDR3 DNA follows: TGCGCCAGCAGCTTAGAGACAGGGGTCTACGAGCAGTACTTC. Translating it yields CASSLETGVYEQYF.

This clone was seen a handful of times. A far larger clone is off by one base, so a read error is likely. J is TRBJ2-3 and V is TRBV11-3; TRBD2 is a possible D gene (7 bases). The CDR3 runs 15 residues. V was cut by 1 base and J by 2 bases, with 10 bases left in between. Germline CDR1 SGHNT, CDR2 YENEEA. In nucleotides, the CDR3 is TGTGCCAGCAGCTTAGCGGGGGGACACACAGATACGCAGTATTTT. It codes for CASSLAGGHTDTQYF.

The table lists this clone with a few counts. The chain recombines TRBV11-1 with TRBJ1-1, with D unclear. The ends were cut back, 4 bases at V and 3 bases at J, with 3 bases in the middle. Germline CDR1 and CDR2: SGHAT and FQDESV (reference sequence). This CDR3 region has 11 residues. The CDR3 sequence is CASSSDTEAFF. The CDR3 coding sequence is TGTGCCAGCAGCTCGGACACTGAAGCTTTCTTT. The full variable domain, with the rest looked up from reference TRBV11-1 and TRBJ1-1, is EAEVAQSPRYKITEKSQAVAFWCDPISGHATLYWYRQILGQGPELLVQFQDESVVDDSQLPKDRFSAERLKGVDSTLKIQPAELGDSAMYLCASSSDTEAFFGQGTRLTVV.

This chain joins TRBV5-6 and TRBJ1-1; D may be TRBD1 (6 bases). The V gene lost 0 bases and the J gene lost 4 bases, with 7 bases spanning the gap. Germline V gene data show CDR1 as SGHDT and CDR2 as YYEEEE. The CDR3 totals 13 residues. The CDR3 loop reads CASSLEGGTEAFF. CDR3 sequence (DNA): TGTGCCAGCAGCTTGGAAGGGGGCACTGAAGCTTTCTTT.

The chain carries TRBV7-9 and TRBJ2-5; 7 bases match TRBD1. The CDR3 is made up of 18 amino acids. CDR1 is SEHNR and CDR2 is FQNEAQ in the germline V gene (reference sequence). J lost 3 bases, V lost 0 bases, and 13 bases had no gene match. CDR3 amino acids: CASSLAGFPGTAKETQYF. In nucleotides, the CDR3 is TGTGCCAGCAGCTTAGCGGGATTCCCCGGGACAGCAAAAGAGACCCAGTACTTC.

The rearrangement links TRBV30 to TRBJ2-5; D might be TRBD2 (5 bases). The length of the CDR3 is 12 residues. Germline V gene sequence: CDR1 GTSNPN, CDR2 SVGIG (reference sequence). Trimming took off 5 bases at V and 5 bases at J, with 12 bases between the two ends. The CDR3 sequence is CAWDPDSETQYF. The CDR3 bases are TGTGCCTGGGACCCGGACTCGGAGACCCAGTACTTC.

The gene calls are TRBV7-9 and TRBJ1-5, with D perhaps TRBD1 (6 bases). In germline, CDR1 is SEHNR, CDR2 FQNEAQ (reference sequence). The V and J ends lost 6 bases and 2 bases respectively, with 14 bases between them. The CDR3 sequence is 15 residues long. The DNA of the CDR3 is TGTGCCAGCAGTCAGACGGGGGCCGGCAATCAGCCCCAGCATTTT. This codes for CASSQTGAGNQPQHF. Variable domain in full (rest from reference TRBV7-9 and TRBJ1-5): DTGVSQNPRHKITKRGQNVTFRCDPISEHNRLYWYRQTLGQGPEFLTYFQNEAQLEKSRLLSDRFSAERPKGSFSTLEIQRTEQGDSAMYLCASSQTGAGNQPQHFGDGTRLSIL.

This chain connects TRBV4-1 to TRBJ1-6; no clear D gene. This CDR3 is 13 amino acids long. The germline V gene has CDR1 MGHRA and CDR2 YSYEKL. V lost 6 bases to trimming and J lost 8 bases, with 11 bases between them. CDR3 sequence reads: CASSNPADSPLHF. The CDR3, as DNA: TGCGCCAGCAGTAATCCAGCGGATTCACCCCTCCACTTT.

The CDR3 region has the DNA TGTGCCAGTAGTGGGCCGGGGCGACTGTTTTTT. It codes for CASSGPGRLFF. The chain couples TRBV19 to TRBJ1-4, with a possible D match to TRBD1 (5 bases). The CDR3 runs 11 residues. CDR1 is LNHDA and CDR2 is SQIVND in the germline V gene (reference sequence). Trimming stripped 5 bases from V and 13 bases from J, with 11 bases between.

V usage is TRBV19 and J usage is TRBJ2-2; D is uncertain. This CDR3 has 15 amino acids. V lost 7 bases and J 5 bases, leaving 17 bases between the germline ends. Per germline, CDR1 LNHDA and CDR2 SQIVND (reference sequence). The CDR3 loop reads CASTSGFAHTGELFF. The CDR3 coding sequence is TGTGCCAGTACCTCCGGGTTCGCCCATACCGGGGAGCTGTTTTTT.

This clone has only a few counts. This chain uses TRBV25-1 with TRBJ1-1; perhaps TRBD1 as D (5 bases). The length of the CDR3 is 14 residues. Germline V CDR1 and CDR2: MGHDK, SYGVNS. The germline V and J ends were trimmed by 7 bases and 1 base, with 13 bases remaining between them. The CDR3 protein is CASTRGTRNTEAFF. DNA of the CDR3: TGTGCCAGCACCCGAGGGACGCGGAACACTGAAGCTTTCTTT.

The chain employs TRBV6-5 and TRBJ2-3, with a weak D call TRBD2 (6 bases). Germline values: CDR1 MNHEY, CDR2 SVGAGI. V was shortened by 0 bases and J by 7 bases, with 11 bases between the two germline ends. The CDR3 is 14 residues long. CDR3 amino acids: CASSYSEGMNTQYF. CDR3 in DNA: TGTGCCAGCAGTTACTCGGAGGGTATGAATACGCAGTATTTT.

This clone occurred a few times. The CDR3 loop is CASSHGGTGELFF. CDR3 in DNA: TGTGCCAGCAGCCACGGGGGGACCGGGGAGCTGTTTTTT. The chain is built from TRBV27 and TRBJ2-2, with 7 bases lining up with TRBD2. The CDR3 is made up of 13 amino acids. Trimming at V came to 6 bases and at J to 5 bases, leaving 3 bases not matched to a gene. From germline, CDR1 is MNHEY and CDR2 SMNVEV (reference sequence).

The V gene is TRBV7-9, the J gene TRBJ2-2, with 8 nucleotides matching TRBD1. V gave up 6 bases and J gave up 3 bases; unmatched junction bases: 6. Germline assignment: CDR1 SEHNR and CDR2 FQNEAQ (reference sequence). This CDR3 is 15 amino acids long. CDR3 region: CASRLRGQDTGELFF. The CDR3 DNA is TGTGCCAGCAGACTCAGGGGGCAGGACACCGGGGAGCTGTTTTTT.

CDR3 DNA sequence: TGTGCCAGCAGTCCACAGGGACTCGAGCAGTACTTC. The encoded protein is CASSPQGLEQYF. The V call is TRBV6-5, the J call TRBJ2-7, with D perhaps being TRBD1 or TRBD2 (6 bases each). CDR3 size: 12 residues. V lost 5 bases and J 6 bases, leaving 11 bases between the germline ends. CDR1 and CDR2 (germline): MNHEY, SVGAGI.

This clone showed up just once. The rearrangement uses TRBV25-1 and TRBJ1-5; no reliable D call. V lost 4 bases to trimming and J lost 9 bases, with 10 bases between them. The CDR3 covers 12 residues. Germline CDR1 reads MGHDK; CDR2 reads SYGVNS. This CDR3 reads CASSVSGRPQHF. DNA of the CDR3: TGTGCCAGCAGTGTTTCCGGGCGGCCCCAGCATTTT.

This clone occurred a few times. Here the CDR3 reads CSVEDPTGGNTEAFF. The CDR3 DNA sequence: TGCAGCGTTGAAGATCCGACAGGGGGGAACACTGAAGCTTTCTTT. This rearrangement joins TRBV29-1 to TRBJ1-1; 9 bases are a match to TRBD1. CDR3 length equals 15 residues. The junction had 3 bases not matched to a gene; V was cut back by 0 bases and J by 1 base. Germline CDR1 SQVTM, CDR2 ANQGSEA.

The rearrangement uses TRBV25-1 and TRBJ2-5, with D perhaps being TRBD1 or TRBD2 (6 bases each). The CDR3 is made up of 14 amino acids. Trimming stripped 8 bases from V and 5 bases from J, with 18 bases between. Per the germline V gene, CDR1 is MGHDK and CDR2 is SYGVNS. CDR3 DNA: TGTGCCAGCTCCCCGGGGGCGGGGTGGGAGACCCAGTACTTC. As protein: CASSPGAGWETQYF.

This chain joins TRBV5-1 and TRBJ2-7; no clear D. The ends were cut back, 3 bases at V and 10 bases at J, with 14 bases in the middle. Germline CDR1 reads SGHRS; CDR2 reads YFSETQ. The CDR3 has 12 amino acids. CDR3 protein: CASSSSSTGQYF. As DNA, the CDR3 is TGCGCCAGCAGCTCGAGTAGTACGGGCCAGTACTTC. The full variable domain, completed using reference TRBV5-1 and TRBJ2-7, is KAGVTQTPRYLIKTRGQQVTLSCSPISGHRSVSWYQQTPGQGLQFLFEYFSETQRNKGNFPGRFSGRQFSNSRSEMNVSTLELGDSALYLCASSSSSTGQYFGPGTRLTVT.

V and J are TRBV9 and TRBJ2-2; unclear D gene. CDR1 and CDR2 from the germline V gene are SGDLS and YYNGEE. With 0 bases removed from V and 7 bases from J, the gap between germline ends came to 4 bases. The CDR3 is 12 residues long. The CDR3 DNA reads as TGTGCCAGCAGCGTAGTAGGCGGGGAGCTGTTTTTT. It encodes CASSVVGGELFF.

The chain combines TRBV2 with TRBJ2-7; possibly TRBD2 for D (6 bases). The CDR3 spans 12 residues. The germline CDR1 and CDR2 sequences are SNHLY and FYNNEI. V was cut by 10 bases and J by 6 bases, with 16 bases left in between. The CDR3 reads CATLGLPPEQYF. DNA for the CDR3: TGTGCCACCTTGGGACTCCCACCCGAGCAGTACTTC.